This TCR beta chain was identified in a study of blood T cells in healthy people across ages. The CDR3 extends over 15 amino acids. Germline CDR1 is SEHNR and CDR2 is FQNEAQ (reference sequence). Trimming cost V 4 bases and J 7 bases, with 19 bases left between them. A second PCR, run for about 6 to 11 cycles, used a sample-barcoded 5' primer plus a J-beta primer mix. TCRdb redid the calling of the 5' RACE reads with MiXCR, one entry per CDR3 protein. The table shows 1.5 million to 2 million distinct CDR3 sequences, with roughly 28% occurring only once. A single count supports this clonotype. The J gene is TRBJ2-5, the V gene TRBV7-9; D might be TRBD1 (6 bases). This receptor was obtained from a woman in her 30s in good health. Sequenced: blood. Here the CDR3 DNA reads TGTGCCAGCAGCTCCGACCTGGGACAAGAAGTGACCCAGTACTTC. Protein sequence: CASSSDLGQEVTQYF.